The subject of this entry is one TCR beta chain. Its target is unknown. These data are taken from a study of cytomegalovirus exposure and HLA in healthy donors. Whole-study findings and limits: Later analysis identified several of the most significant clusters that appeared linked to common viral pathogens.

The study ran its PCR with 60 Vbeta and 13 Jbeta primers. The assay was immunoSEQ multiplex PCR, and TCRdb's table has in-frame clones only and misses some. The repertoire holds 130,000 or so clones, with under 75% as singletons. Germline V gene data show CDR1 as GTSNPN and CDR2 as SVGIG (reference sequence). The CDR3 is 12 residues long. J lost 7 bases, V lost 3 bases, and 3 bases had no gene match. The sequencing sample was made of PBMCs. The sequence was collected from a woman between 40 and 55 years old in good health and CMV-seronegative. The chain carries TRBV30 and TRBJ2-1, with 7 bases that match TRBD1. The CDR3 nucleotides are TGTGCCTGGAGAGTGGGACAGAATGAGCAGTTCTTC. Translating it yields CAWRVGQNEQFF.